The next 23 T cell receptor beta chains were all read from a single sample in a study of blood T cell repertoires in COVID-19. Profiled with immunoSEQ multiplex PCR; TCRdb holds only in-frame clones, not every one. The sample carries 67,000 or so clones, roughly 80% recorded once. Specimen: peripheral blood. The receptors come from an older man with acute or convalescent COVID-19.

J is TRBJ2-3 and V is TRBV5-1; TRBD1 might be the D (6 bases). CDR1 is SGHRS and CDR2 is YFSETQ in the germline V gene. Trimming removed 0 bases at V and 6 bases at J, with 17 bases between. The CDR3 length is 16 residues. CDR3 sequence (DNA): TGCGCCAGCAGCTTGGCGGGGACAACCCGTTTCGATACGCAGTATTTT. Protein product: CASSLAGTTRFDTQYF. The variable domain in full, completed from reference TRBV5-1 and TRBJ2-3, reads KAGVTQTPRYLIKTRGQQVTLSCSPISGHRSVSWYQQTPGQGLQFLFEYFSETQRNKGNFPGRFSGRQFSNSRSEMNVSTLELGDSALYLCASSLAGTTRFDTQYFGPGTRLTVL.

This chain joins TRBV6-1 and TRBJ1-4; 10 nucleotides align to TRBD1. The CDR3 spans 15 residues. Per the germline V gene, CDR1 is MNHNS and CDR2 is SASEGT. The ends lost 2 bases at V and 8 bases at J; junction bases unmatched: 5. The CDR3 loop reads CASSEYSGQGEKLFF. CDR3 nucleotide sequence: TGTGCCAGCAGTGAATATTCGGGACAGGGGGAAAAACTGTTTTTT.

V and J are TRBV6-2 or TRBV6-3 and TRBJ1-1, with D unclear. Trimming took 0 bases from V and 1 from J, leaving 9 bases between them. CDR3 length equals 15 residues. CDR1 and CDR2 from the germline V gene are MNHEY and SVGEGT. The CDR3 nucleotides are TGTGCCAGCAGTTACTCTCGCGGGAGGAACACTGAAGCTTTCTTT. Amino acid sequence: CASSYSRGRNTEAFF.

CDR3 sequence: CATSDLKPGQGYNEQFF. CDR3 nucleotide sequence: TGTGCCACCAGTGATTTGAAGCCGGGACAGGGCTACAATGAGCAGTTCTTC. The rearrangement uses TRBV24-1 and TRBJ2-1, with 9 bases that match TRBD1. This CDR3 contains 17 residues. Unmatched junction bases numbered 5, after V lost 0 bases and J lost 3 bases. Germline values: CDR1 KGHDR, CDR2 SFDVKD.

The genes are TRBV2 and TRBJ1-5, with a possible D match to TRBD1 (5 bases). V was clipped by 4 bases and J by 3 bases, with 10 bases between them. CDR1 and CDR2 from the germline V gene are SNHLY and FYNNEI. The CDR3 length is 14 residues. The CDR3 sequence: CASSVGQPNQPQHF. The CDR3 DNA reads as TGTGCCAGCAGTGTCGGACAACCCAATCAGCCCCAGCATTTT.

CDR3 amino acids: CASSPLQGAKAYNEQFF. The CDR3 region has the DNA TGTGCCAGTAGTCCTTTACAGGGGGCTAAGGCCTACAATGAGCAGTTCTTC. The chain recombines TRBV19 with TRBJ2-1, with 9 bases identical to TRBD1. Looked up from germline, CDR1 is LNHDA and CDR2 is SQIVND (reference sequence). With V trimmed by 5 bases and J by 2 bases, 10 bases remained unmatched. The CDR3 is 17 amino acids.

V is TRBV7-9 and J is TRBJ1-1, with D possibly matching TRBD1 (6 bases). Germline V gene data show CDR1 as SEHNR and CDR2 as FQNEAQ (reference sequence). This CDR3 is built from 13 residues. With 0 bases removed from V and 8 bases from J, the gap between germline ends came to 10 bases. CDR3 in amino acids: CASSLALGTEAFF. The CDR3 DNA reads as TGTGCCAGCAGCTTAGCTCTCGGGACAGAAGCTTTCTTT. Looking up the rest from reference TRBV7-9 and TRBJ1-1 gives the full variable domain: DTGVSQNPRHKITKRGQNVTFRCDPISEHNRLYWYRQTLGQGPEFLTYFQNEAQLEKSRLLSDRFSAERPKGSFSTLEIQRTEQGDSAMYLCASSLALGTEAFFGQGTRLTVV.

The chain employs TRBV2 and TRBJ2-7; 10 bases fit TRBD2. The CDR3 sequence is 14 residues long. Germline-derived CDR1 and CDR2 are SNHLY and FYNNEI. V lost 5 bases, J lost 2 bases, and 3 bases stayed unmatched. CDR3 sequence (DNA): TGTGCCAGCAGTAGCGGGAGGGGACCCTACGAGCAGTACTTC. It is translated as CASSSGRGPYEQYF.

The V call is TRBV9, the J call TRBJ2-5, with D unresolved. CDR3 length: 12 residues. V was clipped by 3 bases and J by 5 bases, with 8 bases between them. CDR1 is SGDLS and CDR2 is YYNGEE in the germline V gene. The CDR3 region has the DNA TGTGCCAGCAGCGCCGACTTGGAGACCCAGTACTTC. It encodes CASSADLETQYF.

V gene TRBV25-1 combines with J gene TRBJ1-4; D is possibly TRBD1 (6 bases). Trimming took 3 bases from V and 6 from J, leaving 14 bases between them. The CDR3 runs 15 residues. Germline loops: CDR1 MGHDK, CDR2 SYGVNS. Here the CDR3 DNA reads TGTGCCAGCAGTGATCGGGGGGGCTGGTATGAAAAACTGTTTTTT. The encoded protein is CASSDRGGWYEKLFF.

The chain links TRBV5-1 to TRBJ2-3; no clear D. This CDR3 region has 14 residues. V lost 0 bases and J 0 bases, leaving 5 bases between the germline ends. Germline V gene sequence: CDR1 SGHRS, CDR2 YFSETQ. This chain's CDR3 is CASSLVQSTDTQYF. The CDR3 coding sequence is TGCGCCAGCAGCTTGGTCCAGAGCACAGATACGCAGTATTTT.

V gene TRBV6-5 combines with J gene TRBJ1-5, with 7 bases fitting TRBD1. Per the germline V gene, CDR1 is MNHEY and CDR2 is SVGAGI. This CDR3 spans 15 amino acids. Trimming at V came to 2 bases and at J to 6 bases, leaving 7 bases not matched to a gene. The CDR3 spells CASSYRQGMGQPQHF. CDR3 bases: TGTGCCAGCAGTTACCGACAGGGTATGGGTCAGCCCCAGCATTTT.

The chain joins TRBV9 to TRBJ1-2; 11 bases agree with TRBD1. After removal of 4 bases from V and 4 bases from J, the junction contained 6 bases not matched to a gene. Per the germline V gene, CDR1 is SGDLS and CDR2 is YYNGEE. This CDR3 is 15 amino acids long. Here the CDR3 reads CASSPRTGGFYGYTF. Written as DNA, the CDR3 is TGTGCCAGCAGCCCCCGGACAGGGGGCTTCTATGGCTACACCTTC. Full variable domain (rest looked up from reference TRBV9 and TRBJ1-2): DSGVTQTPKHLITATGQRVTLRCSPRSGDLSVYWYQQSLDQGLQFLIQYYNGEERAKGNILERFSAQQFPDLHSELNLSSLELGDSALYFCASSPRTGGFYGYTFGSGTRLTVV.

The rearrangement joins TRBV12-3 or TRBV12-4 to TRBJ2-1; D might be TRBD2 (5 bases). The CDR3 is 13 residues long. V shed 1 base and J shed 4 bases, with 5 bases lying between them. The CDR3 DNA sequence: TGTGCCAGCAGTTTAGGACTATACAATGAGCAGTTCTTC. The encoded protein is CASSLGLYNEQFF.

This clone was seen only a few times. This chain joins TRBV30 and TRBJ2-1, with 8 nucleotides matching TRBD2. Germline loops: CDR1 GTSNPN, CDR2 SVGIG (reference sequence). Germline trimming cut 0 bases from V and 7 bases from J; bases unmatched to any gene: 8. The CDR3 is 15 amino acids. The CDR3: CAWSVNGRASNEQFF. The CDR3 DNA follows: TGTGCCTGGAGTGTAAACGGGAGGGCCTCTAATGAGCAGTTCTTC.

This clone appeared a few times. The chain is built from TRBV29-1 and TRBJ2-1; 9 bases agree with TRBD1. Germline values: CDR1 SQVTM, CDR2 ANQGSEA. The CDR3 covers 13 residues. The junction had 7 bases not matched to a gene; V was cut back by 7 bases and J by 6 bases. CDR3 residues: CSGGGTGFNEQFF. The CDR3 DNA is TGCAGCGGGGGCGGGACAGGGTTCAATGAGCAGTTCTTC.

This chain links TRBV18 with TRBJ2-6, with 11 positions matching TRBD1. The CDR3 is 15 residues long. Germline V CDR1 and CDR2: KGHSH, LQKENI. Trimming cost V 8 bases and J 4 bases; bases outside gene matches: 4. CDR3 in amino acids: CASGQGADGANVLTF. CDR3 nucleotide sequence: TGTGCCAGCGGACAGGGGGCGGACGGGGCCAACGTCCTGACTTTC. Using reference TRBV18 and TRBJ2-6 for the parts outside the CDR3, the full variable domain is NAGVMQNPRHLVRRRGQEARLRCSPMKGHSHVYWYRQLPEEGLKFMVYLQKENIIDESGMPKERFSAEFPKEGPSILRIQQVVRGDSAAYFCASGQGADGANVLTFGAGSRLTVL.

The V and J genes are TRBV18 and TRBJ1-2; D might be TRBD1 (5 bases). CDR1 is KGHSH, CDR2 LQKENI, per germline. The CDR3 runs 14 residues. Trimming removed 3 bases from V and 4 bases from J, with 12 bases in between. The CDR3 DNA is TGTGCCAGCTCACCGGGACTTCTCCTCTATGGCTACACCTTC. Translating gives CASSPGLLLYGYTF.

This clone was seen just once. The CDR3 here is CASSLQDYEQYF. CDR3 in DNA: TGTGCCAGCAGTTTACAGGATTACGAGCAGTACTTC. The chain links TRBV12-3 or TRBV12-4 to TRBJ2-7; no reliable D call. The CDR3 sequence is 12 residues long. V was cut by 2 bases and J by 4 bases, with 6 bases left in between.

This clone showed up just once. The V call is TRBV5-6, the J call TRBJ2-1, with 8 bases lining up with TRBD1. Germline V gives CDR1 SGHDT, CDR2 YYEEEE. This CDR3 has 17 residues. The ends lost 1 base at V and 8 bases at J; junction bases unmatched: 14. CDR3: CASSLLPSDRVADEQFF. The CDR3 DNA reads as TGTGCCAGCAGCTTGTTGCCTTCGGACAGGGTAGCGGATGAGCAGTTCTTC.

CDR3 DNA: TGTGCCAGCAGTTCCCCGGGACAGGGCAATTCACCCCTCCACTTT. Amino acid sequence: CASSSPGQGNSPLHF. J is TRBJ1-6 and V is TRBV28; TRBD1 agrees at 9 bases. Germline values: CDR1 MDHEN, CDR2 SYDVKM. V gave up 4 bases and J gave up 7 bases; unmatched junction bases: 5. The CDR3 contains 15 residues.

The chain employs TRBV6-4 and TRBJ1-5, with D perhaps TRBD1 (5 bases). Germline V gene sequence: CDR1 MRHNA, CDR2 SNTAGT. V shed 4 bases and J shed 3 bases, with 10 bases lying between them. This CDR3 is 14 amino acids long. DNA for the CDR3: TGTGCCAGCAGTGTGGAGGGGCACAATCAGCCCCAGCATTTT. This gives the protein CASSVEGHNQPQHF.

The CDR3 DNA is TGTGCCAGCAGCTTAGGATGGCAGGGGCTGGGTGGCTACACCTTC. Its protein is CASSLGWQGLGGYTF. The chain links TRBV7-8 to TRBJ1-2, with a tentative D call TRBD1 (6 bases). CDR3 length equals 15 residues. Deletions cut 1 base from V and 7 bases from J, with 16 bases between. Germline assignment: CDR1 SGHVS and CDR2 FQNEAQ.